A single sample gave rise to the 27 T cell receptor beta chains below, sequenced in a study of blood T cell repertoires in COVID-19. The data were produced by immunoSEQ multiplex PCR, yet TCRdb's version contains in-frame clones alone and is incomplete. Of about 160,000 clones listed, approximately 84% are singletons. The source material was peripheral blood. Source of these receptors: a woman at least 80 years old with acute or convalescent COVID-19.

The rearrangement joins TRBV2 to TRBJ1-2; D uncertain. With 8 bases removed from V and 4 bases from J, the gap between germline ends came to 14 bases. This CDR3 is built from 13 residues. Germline V gene lookup returns CDR1 SNHLY and CDR2 FYNNEI. CDR3 DNA: TGTGCCAGCCTAGACCGTCTAGCCTATGGCTACACCTTC. It is translated as CASLDRLAYGYTF. The complete variable domain, with remaining parts taken from reference TRBV2 and TRBJ1-2, reads EPEVTQTPSHQVTQMGQEVILRCVPISNHLYFYWYRQILGQKVEFLVSFYNNEISEKSEIFDDQFSVERPDGSNFTLKIRSTKLEDSAMYFCASLDRLAYGYTFGSGTRLTVV.

This clone came up many times. The V and J genes are TRBV6-5 and TRBJ2-7; 11 bases map to TRBD1. Germline V gives CDR1 MNHEY, CDR2 SVGAGI. Trimming took 6 bases from V and 3 from J; bases not matched to a gene: 4. The CDR3 extends over 14 amino acids. This CDR3 reads CASRPGTGGYEQYF. CDR3 in DNA: TGTGCCAGCAGGCCCGGGACAGGGGGCTACGAGCAGTACTTC.

The chain carries TRBV15 and TRBJ2-7; no definite D call. CDR3 length: 15 amino acids. The germline gives CDR1 LNHNV, CDR2 YYDKDF (reference sequence). V was pared by 2 bases and J by 2 bases, with 13 bases between. Here the CDR3 reads CATSRMVARTYEQYF. The CDR3 DNA sequence: TGTGCCACCAGCAGAATGGTGGCCAGAACCTACGAGCAGTACTTC.

This CDR3 reads CASSPREVGTHEQFF. CDR3 nucleotide sequence: TGTGCCAGCTCACCCAGGGAGGTAGGCACACATGAGCAGTTCTTC. The V and J genes are TRBV18 and TRBJ2-1, with D tentatively TRBD2 (6 bases). With 3 bases removed from V and 8 bases from J, the gap between germline ends came to 17 bases. This CDR3 is built from 15 residues. Germline V gene lookup returns CDR1 KGHSH and CDR2 LQKENI. Using reference TRBV18 and TRBJ2-1 for the parts outside the CDR3, the full variable domain is NAGVMQNPRHLVRRRGQEARLRCSPMKGHSHVYWYRQLPEEGLKFMVYLQKENIIDESGMPKERFSAEFPKEGPSILRIQQVVRGDSAAYFCASSPREVGTHEQFFGPGTRLTVL.

The chain couples TRBV5-8 to TRBJ2-3, with D possibly TRBD1 on 6 matching bases. The CDR3 contains 16 residues. The V end lost 0 bases, the J end lost 6 bases, and 17 bases lay between the germline ends. Germline V CDR1 and CDR2: SGHTS, YDEGEE. CDR3 nucleotide sequence: TGTGCCAGCAGCTTGGAGTGGCCAGGGGCTACGGATACGCAGTATTTT. Protein product: CASSLEWPGATDTQYF.

The chain employs TRBV11-3 and TRBJ1-1; 8 bases match TRBD1. CDR3 length: 13 residues. Germline-derived CDR1 and CDR2 are SGHNT and YENEEA. The junction had 2 bases not matched to a gene; V was cut back by 3 bases and J by 5 bases. In DNA form, the CDR3 reads TGTGCCAGCAGCTTCCGACAGGGGACTGAAGCTTTCTTT. Its translation: CASSFRQGTEAFF.

This chain connects TRBV19 to TRBJ1-2, with 8 bases matching TRBD1. This CDR3 comprises 14 residues. The germline gives CDR1 LNHDA, CDR2 SQIVND (reference sequence). After removal of 5 bases from V and 9 bases from J, the junction contained 11 bases not matched to a gene. CDR3 bases: TGTGCCAGTAGTTATGAAAGGACAGGGTATCGCTACACCTTC. The encoded protein is CASSYERTGYRYTF.

This sequence joins TRBV3-1 (or the pseudogene TRBV3-2) and TRBJ1-1; possible D gene TRBD1, 6 bases. This CDR3 has 13 residues. Germline V gives CDR1 LGHDT, CDR2 YNNKEL (reference sequence). With 1 base removed from V and 11 bases from J, the gap between germline ends came to 14 bases. CDR3 protein: CASSQGNRVSAFF. The DNA for the CDR3 is TGTGCCAGCAGCCAAGGGAACAGGGTGTCGGCTTTCTTT.

V usage is TRBV2 and J usage is TRBJ2-7, with a possible D match to TRBD1 (5 bases). The V and J ends lost 5 bases and 3 bases respectively, with 14 bases between them. In germline, CDR1 is SNHLY, CDR2 FYNNEI. This CDR3 spans 14 amino acids. The CDR3 nucleotides are TGTGCCAGCAGTCGGCAGGGCATCGGCTACGAGCAGTACTTC. It encodes CASSRQGIGYEQYF.

The V and J genes are TRBV4-1 and TRBJ2-7; weak D call: TRBD2 (7 bases). The V end was cut by 1 base, the J end by 2 bases, with 15 bases between. Germline V gene data show CDR1 as MGHRA and CDR2 as YSYEKL. This CDR3 is 16 amino acids long. This chain's CDR3 is CASSQGGRGTPYEQYF. In DNA, the CDR3 is TGCGCCAGCAGCCAAGGGGGGCGGGGGACCCCCTACGAGCAGTACTTC.

The chain uses TRBV28 and TRBJ1-5, with D tentatively TRBD1 (5 bases). V shed 8 bases and J shed 3 bases, with 14 bases lying between them. CDR3 length equals 14 residues. CDR1 is MDHEN, CDR2 SYDVKM, per germline. The DNA for the CDR3 is TGTGCCAGCGGAAGTGGGGGGTTCAATCAGCCCCAGCATTTT. Translation: CASGSGGFNQPQHF.

The gene calls are TRBV7-9 and TRBJ2-3; 11 positions match TRBD2. The CDR3 totals 16 residues. Germline V gene sequence: CDR1 SEHNR, CDR2 FQNEAQ (reference sequence). J was trimmed by 4 bases and V by 4 bases; bases with no gene match: 7. CDR3 in DNA: TGTGCCAGCAGCTCACTAGCGGGGGCGTGGGCAGATACGCAGTATTTT. Translating it yields CASSSLAGAWADTQYF. Looking up the rest from reference TRBV7-9 and TRBJ2-3 gives the full variable domain: DTGVSQNPRHKITKRGQNVTFRCDPISEHNRLYWYRQTLGQGPEFLTYFQNEAQLEKSRLLSDRFSAERPKGSFSTLEIQRTEQGDSAMYLCASSSLAGAWADTQYFGPGTRLTVL.

The chain has TRBV18 and TRBJ2-7; D might be TRBD1 (6 bases). The V gene lost 3 bases and the J gene lost 3 bases, with 18 bases spanning the gap. The CDR3 loop spans 16 amino acids. Germline values: CDR1 KGHSH, CDR2 LQKENI. The CDR3 DNA is TGTGCCAGCTCACCGCCTCAGGGGTCAATACACTACGAGCAGTACTTC. Its protein is CASSPPQGSIHYEQYF.

The chain is built from TRBV19 and TRBJ2-5; TRBD1 agrees at 7 bases. This CDR3 contains 13 residues. The trim removed 5 bases at V and 5 bases at J, leaving 5 bases unmatched. From germline, CDR1 is LNHDA and CDR2 SQIVND (reference sequence). This CDR3 reads CASSWNRGETQYF. CDR3 DNA sequence: TGTGCCAGTAGTTGGAACAGGGGTGAGACCCAGTACTTC.

V and J are TRBV14 and TRBJ2-1, with D perhaps TRBD2 (6 bases). Germline loops: CDR1 SGHDN, CDR2 FVKESK. The V end lost 1 base, the J end lost 4 bases, and 17 bases lay between the germline ends. CDR3 size: 17 residues. The CDR3 DNA sequence: TGTGCCAGCAGCCAAGGGTCCGGAGGGTGGATTTACAATGAGCAGTTCTTC. It encodes CASSQGSGGWIYNEQFF.

The chain is built from TRBV2 and TRBJ2-3, with D unclear. The CDR3 consists of 12 residues. With 6 bases removed from V and 0 bases from J, the gap between germline ends came to 4 bases. Germline V gene lookup returns CDR1 SNHLY and CDR2 FYNNEI. CDR3 sequence: CASRRSTDTQYF. CDR3 bases: TGTGCCAGCAGACGGAGCACAGATACGCAGTATTTT.

This clone was seen only a few times. V and J are TRBV5-4 and TRBJ1-3, with 7 bases lining up with TRBD1. The germline V gene has CDR1 SGHNT and CDR2 YYREEE (reference sequence). The CDR3 runs 15 residues. The V gene end was trimmed by 0 bases and the J gene end by 3 bases; junction bases not matched to a gene: 3. CDR3 sequence reads: CASSLDRGVGNTIYF. Written as DNA, the CDR3 is TGTGCCAGCAGCTTGGACAGGGGAGTTGGAAACACCATATATTTT.

The chain employs TRBV3-1 (or the pseudogene TRBV3-2) and TRBJ1-1, with TRBD1 identical over 10 bases. J gave up 5 bases and V 4 bases, and 7 bases lay outside the gene matches. Germline assignment: CDR1 LGHDT and CDR2 YNNKEL (reference sequence). The CDR3 sequence is 15 residues long. For the CDR3, the DNA is TGTGCCAGCAGCCCCGGGACAGGGGTCTGGACTGAAGCTTTCTTT. Translation gives CASSPGTGVWTEAFF.

The chain recombines TRBV29-1 with TRBJ2-3; TRBD2 might be the D (5 bases). Germline loops: CDR1 SQVTM, CDR2 ANQGSEA. The CDR3 runs 16 residues. V was cut by 8 bases and J by 6 bases, with 27 bases left in between. As DNA, the CDR3 is TGCAGCTCTAGTCAGCCCCTGGCAGCGGCGAGGGATACGCAGTATTTT. It is translated as CSSSQPLAAARDTQYF.

This chain links TRBV30 with TRBJ2-5; 7 bases map to TRBD1. V shed 7 bases, J shed 1 base, and the junction held 6 bases outside the gene matches. CDR3 length equals 13 residues. CDR1 GTSNPN and CDR2 SVGIG come from the germline V gene (reference sequence). CDR3 sequence reads: CALQGSSQETQYF. CDR3 DNA: TGTGCCTTACAGGGGTCTTCCCAAGAGACCCAGTACTTC.

The V and J genes are TRBV6-6 and TRBJ1-5; D call uncertain. The CDR3 has 11 amino acids. Germline CDR1 MNHNY, CDR2 SVGAGI (reference sequence). The ends were cut back, 6 bases at V and 4 bases at J, with 4 bases in the middle. In nucleotides, the CDR3 is TGTGCCAGCAGGGAGAATCAGCCCCAGCATTTT. Protein: CASRENQPQHF.

The chain is built from TRBV7-9 and TRBJ2-3; 8 nucleotides match TRBD2. The germline V gene has CDR1 SEHNR and CDR2 FQNEAQ (reference sequence). Unmatched junction bases numbered 9, after V lost 1 base and J lost 0 bases. There are 18 residues in the CDR3. The CDR3 spells CASSLVRTSGSSTDTQYF. The CDR3 DNA reads TGTGCCAGCAGCTTAGTACGTACTAGCGGTTCTAGCACAGATACGCAGTATTTT. Filled out from reference TRBV7-9 and TRBJ2-3, the complete variable domain reads DTGVSQNPRHKITKRGQNVTFRCDPISEHNRLYWYRQTLGQGPEFLTYFQNEAQLEKSRLLSDRFSAERPKGSFSTLEIQRTEQGDSAMYLCASSLVRTSGSSTDTQYFGPGTRLTVL.

The CDR3 sequence: CASSDGQGVLGTEAFF. CDR3 DNA sequence: TGTGCCAGTAGTGACGGACAGGGGGTTCTGGGGACTGAAGCTTTCTTT. V usage is TRBV19 and J usage is TRBJ1-1; 10 positions match TRBD1. The V and J ends lost 5 bases and 5 bases, in that order; junction bases with no gene match: 11. Germline V CDR1 and CDR2: LNHDA, SQIVND (reference sequence). The CDR3 consists of 16 residues.

The chain recombines TRBV5-1 with TRBJ2-2; 9 positions match TRBD1. Germline CDR1 reads SGHRS; CDR2 reads YFSETQ. This CDR3 has 14 residues. Germline trimming cut 5 bases from V and 3 bases from J; bases unmatched to any gene: 2. The CDR3: CASSRQGDTGELFF. The CDR3 DNA follows: TGCGCCAGCAGTCGACAGGGGGACACCGGGGAGCTGTTTTTT.

The J gene is TRBJ2-1, the V gene TRBV5-1, with 15 nucleotides matching TRBD2. The CDR3 consists of 15 residues. V lost 1 base, J lost 9 bases, and 2 bases stayed unmatched. Germline-derived CDR1 and CDR2 are SGHRS and YFSETQ. This CDR3 is CASSLLGLAGGEQFF. The CDR3 coding sequence is TGCGCCAGCAGCTTGTTGGGACTAGCGGGAGGTGAGCAGTTCTTC.

The chain recombines TRBV5-4 with TRBJ2-4; 9 nucleotides match TRBD1. CDR1 SGHNT and CDR2 YYREEE come from the germline V gene (reference sequence). CDR3 length equals 16 residues. Germline trimming cut 0 bases from V and 1 base from J; bases unmatched to any gene: 2. CDR3 in DNA: TGTGCCAGCAGCTTGGGACAGGGGGTGGCCAAAAACATTCAGTACTTC. It is translated as CASSLGQGVAKNIQYF. The whole variable domain, filled in from reference TRBV5-4 and TRBJ2-4, reads ETGVTQSPTHLIKTRGQQVTLRCSSQSGHNTVSWYQQALGQGPQFIFQYYREEENGRGNFPPRFSGLQFPNYSSELNVNALELDDSALYLCASSLGQGVAKNIQYFGAGTRLSVL.

The genes are TRBV24-1 and TRBJ2-1, with a tentative D call TRBD2 (6 bases). The CDR3 extends over 19 amino acids. V lost 7 bases and J 3 bases, leaving 27 bases between the germline ends. Germline CDR1 KGHDR, CDR2 SFDVKD. The CDR3 DNA is TGTGCCACCAGCCCGGGGGACGGCACGACCTCCCCCCTCTACAATGAGCAGTTCTTC. This encodes CATSPGDGTTSPLYNEQFF.